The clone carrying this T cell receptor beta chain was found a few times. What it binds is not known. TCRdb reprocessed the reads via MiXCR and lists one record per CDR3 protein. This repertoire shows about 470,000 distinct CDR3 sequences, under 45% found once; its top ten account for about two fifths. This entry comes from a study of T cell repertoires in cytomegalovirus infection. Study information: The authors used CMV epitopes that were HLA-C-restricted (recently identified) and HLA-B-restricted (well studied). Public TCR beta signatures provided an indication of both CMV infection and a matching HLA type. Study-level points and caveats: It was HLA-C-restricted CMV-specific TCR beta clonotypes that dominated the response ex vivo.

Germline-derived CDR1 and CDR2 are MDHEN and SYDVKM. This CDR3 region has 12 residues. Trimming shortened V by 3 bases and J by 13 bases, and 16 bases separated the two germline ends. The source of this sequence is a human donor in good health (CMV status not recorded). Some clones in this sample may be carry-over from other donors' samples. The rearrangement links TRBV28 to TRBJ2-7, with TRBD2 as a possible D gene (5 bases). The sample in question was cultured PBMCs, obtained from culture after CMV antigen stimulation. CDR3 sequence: CASSFLGVGLYF. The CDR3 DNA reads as TGTGCCAGCAGTTTCCTTGGAGTCGGACTCTACTTC.